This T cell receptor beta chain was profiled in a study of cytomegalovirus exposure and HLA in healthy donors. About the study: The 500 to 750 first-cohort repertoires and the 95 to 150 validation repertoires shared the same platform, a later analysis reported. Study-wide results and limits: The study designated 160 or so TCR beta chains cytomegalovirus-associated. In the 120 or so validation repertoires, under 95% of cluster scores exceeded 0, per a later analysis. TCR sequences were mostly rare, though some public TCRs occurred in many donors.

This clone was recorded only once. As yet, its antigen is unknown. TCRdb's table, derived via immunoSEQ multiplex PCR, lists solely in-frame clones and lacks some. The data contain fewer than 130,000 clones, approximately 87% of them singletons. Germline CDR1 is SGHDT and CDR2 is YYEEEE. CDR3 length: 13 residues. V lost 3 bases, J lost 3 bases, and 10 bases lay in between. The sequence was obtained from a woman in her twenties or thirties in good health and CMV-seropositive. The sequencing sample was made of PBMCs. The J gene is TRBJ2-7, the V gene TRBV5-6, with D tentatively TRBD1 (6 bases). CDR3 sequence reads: CASSSGGSYEQYF. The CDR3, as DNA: TGTGCCAGCAGCTCTGGGGGCAGCTACGAGCAGTACTTC.